A selection of T cell receptor beta chains follows, all from one sample in a study of shared clonotypes between healthy human individuals. Clones were read by immunoSEQ multiplex PCR, and TCRdb kept only the in-frame ones, dropping some. The sample records millions of clones, around 94% being singletons. Sample: naive CD4+ T cells sorted from blood. These receptors were taken from a man aged 18 to 30 in good health. CDR3s include the opening cysteine and the closing phenylalanine or tryptophan. The order of the fields is clone size, J gene, V gene, D gene, CDR3 length, CDR3 DNA, CDR3 protein. The D gene is left open where the match is weak. The size field is filled for only some rows; it gives once, few, many or a size class.

clone_size: NA; j_call: TRBJ1-6; v_call: TRBV30; d_call: TRBD1; cdr3_length: 14; cdr3_nt: TGTGCCTGGAGTAAGACAGGGGGCGGTTCACCCCTCCACTTT; cdr3_aa: CAWSKTGGGSPLHF
clone_size: NA; j_call: TRBJ1-2; v_call: TRBV6-5; d_call: NA; cdr3_length: 15; cdr3_nt: TGTGCCAGTAAAGAGGTTCAGGCCGCCGACTATGGCTACACCTTC; cdr3_aa: CASKEVQAADYGYTF
clone_size: NA; j_call: TRBJ2-1; v_call: TRBV2; d_call: NA; cdr3_length: 13; cdr3_nt: TGTGCCAGCCTTTGGAATCAGTACAATGAGCAGTTCTTC; cdr3_aa: CASLWNQYNEQFF
clone_size: NA; j_call: TRBJ1-1; v_call: TRBV28; d_call: NA; cdr3_length: 14; cdr3_nt: TGTGCCAGCAGTTTACTTGCAGGACATACTGAAGCTTTCTTT; cdr3_aa: CASSLLAGHTEAFF
clone_size: NA; j_call: TRBJ2-7; v_call: TRBV6-1; d_call: NA; cdr3_length: 14; cdr3_nt: TGTGCCAGCAGTGAGCAACGACAGCACTACGAGCAGTACTTC; cdr3_aa: CASSEQRQHYEQYF
clone_size: NA; j_call: TRBJ2-2; v_call: TRBV6-6; d_call: NA; cdr3_length: 14; cdr3_nt: TGTGCCAGCATACTGACCGCGAACACCGGGGAGCTGTTTTTT; cdr3_aa: CASILTANTGELFF
clone_size: NA; j_call: TRBJ2-1; v_call: TRBV7-9; d_call: TRBD2; cdr3_length: 18; cdr3_nt: TGTGCCAGCAGCTCCCCAACAGAGACTAGCGGGAGGGGAAATGAGCAGTTCTTC; cdr3_aa: CASSSPTETSGRGNEQFF
clone_size: once; j_call: TRBJ1-2; v_call: TRBV6-1; d_call: NA; cdr3_length: 11; cdr3_nt: TGTGCCAGCAGTGATCGGGACCCCTGCACCTTC; cdr3_aa: CASSDRDPCTF
clone_size: NA; j_call: TRBJ1-6; v_call: TRBV7-9; d_call: TRBD1; cdr3_length: 17; cdr3_nt: TGTGCCAGCAGCTTAGGAGACAGGGGCCCTGAGGGGTCACCCCTCCACTTT; cdr3_aa: CASSLGDRGPEGSPLHF
clone_size: NA; j_call: TRBJ2-5; v_call: TRBV5-5; d_call: NA; cdr3_length: 14; cdr3_nt: TGTGCCAGCAGTTCCCGAGTGCGTCAAGAGACCCAGTACTTC; cdr3_aa: CASSSRVRQETQYF
clone_size: NA; j_call: TRBJ2-1; v_call: TRBV30; d_call: NA; cdr3_length: 19; cdr3_nt: TGTGCCTGGAGTGTACGGGGTTCGGTTTCAATGACTATAGGGGATGAGCAGTTCTTC; cdr3_aa: CAWSVRGSVSMTIGDEQFF
clone_size: NA; j_call: TRBJ1-2; v_call: TRBV4-1; d_call: NA; cdr3_length: 12; cdr3_nt: TGCGCCAGCAGCCACACGGGGAGAGGCTACACCTTC; cdr3_aa: CASSHTGRGYTF
clone_size: NA; j_call: TRBJ2-1; v_call: TRBV4-2; d_call: NA; cdr3_length: 16; cdr3_nt: TGTGCCAGCAGCCAAGCCCTGAGCGGTCAAGGCGATGAGCAGTTCTTC; cdr3_aa: CASSQALSGQGDEQFF
clone_size: NA; j_call: TRBJ2-5; v_call: TRBV21-1; d_call: NA; cdr3_length: 13; cdr3_nt: TGTGCCAGCACGAAAGGGCCGATCGGGACCCAGTACTTC; cdr3_aa: CASTKGPIGTQYF
clone_size: NA; j_call: TRBJ1-2; v_call: TRBV5-1; d_call: NA; cdr3_length: 15; cdr3_nt: TGCGCCAGCAGCTTGGGAACAGGGCAGTTCTATGGCTACACCTTC; cdr3_aa: CASSLGTGQFYGYTF
clone_size: few; j_call: TRBJ1-3; v_call: TRBV7-2; d_call: NA; cdr3_length: 12; cdr3_nt: TGTGCCAGCAGCTTAGTTGGACACACCATATATTTT; cdr3_aa: CASSLVGHTIYF
clone_size: few; j_call: TRBJ1-6; v_call: TRBV7-9; d_call: NA; cdr3_length: 14; cdr3_nt: TGTGCCAGCAGCTTACTCCAGGGGAATTCACCCCTCCACTTT; cdr3_aa: CASSLLQGNSPLHF
clone_size: NA; j_call: TRBJ1-1; v_call: TRBV10-1; d_call: NA; cdr3_length: 14; cdr3_nt: TGCGCCAGCAGTGAGCAGGGGCTAAACACTGAAGCTTTCTTT; cdr3_aa: CASSEQGLNTEAFF
clone_size: NA; j_call: TRBJ2-2; v_call: TRBV4-1; d_call: NA; cdr3_length: 17; cdr3_nt: TGCGCCAGCAGCCGAAGCTCAGGTACTCTCAACACCGGGGAGCTGTTTTTT; cdr3_aa: CASSRSSGTLNTGELFF
clone_size: NA; j_call: TRBJ2-2; v_call: TRBV7-9; d_call: NA; cdr3_length: 13; cdr3_nt: TGTGCCAGCAGCAAAGGGAACACCGGGGAGCTGTTTTTT; cdr3_aa: CASSKGNTGELFF
clone_size: NA; j_call: TRBJ2-1; v_call: TRBV7-7; d_call: TRBD2; cdr3_length: 16; cdr3_nt: TGTGCTAGCAGCCCGCGGCCGGGACTAGCGATAGGGGAGCAGTTCTTC; cdr3_aa: CASSPRPGLAIGEQFF
clone_size: NA; j_call: TRBJ2-7; v_call: TRBV5-1; d_call: TRBD1; cdr3_length: 16; cdr3_nt: TGCGCCAGCAGCTCGGGGGCCGGACAGGGGAATGGCGAGCAGTACTTC; cdr3_aa: CASSSGAGQGNGEQYF
clone_size: NA; j_call: TRBJ2-2; v_call: TRBV2; d_call: NA; cdr3_length: 15; cdr3_nt: TGTGCCAGCAGAAAGGGGGGGCTAGTCACCGGGGAGCTGTTTTTT; cdr3_aa: CASRKGGLVTGELFF
clone_size: NA; j_call: TRBJ1-1; v_call: TRBV10-3; d_call: NA; cdr3_length: 13; cdr3_nt: TGTGCCATCAGTGAGTCTTTTGAAGCTGAAGCTTTCTTT; cdr3_aa: CAISESFEAEAFF
clone_size: NA; j_call: TRBJ2-2; v_call: TRBV30; d_call: NA; cdr3_length: 12; cdr3_nt: TGTGCCTGGAGTCCCGGACCCGGGGAGCTGTTTTTT; cdr3_aa: CAWSPGPGELFF
clone_size: once; j_call: TRBJ1-5; v_call: TRBV19; d_call: TRBD1; cdr3_length: 18; cdr3_nt: TGTGCCAGTAGTATCCAGGGGGCGGGGGTTAGGAGCAATCAGCCCCAGCATTTT; cdr3_aa: CASSIQGAGVRSNQPQHF
clone_size: NA; j_call: TRBJ1-3; v_call: TRBV21-1; d_call: NA; cdr3_length: 10; cdr3_nt: TGTGCCAGCAGAGCCTACACCATATATTTT; cdr3_aa: CASRAYTIYF
clone_size: NA; j_call: TRBJ1-2; v_call: TRBV5-1; d_call: TRBD1; cdr3_length: 16; cdr3_nt: TGCGCCAGCAGCTTGGGTGGGACAGGGGGCGTCTATGGCTACACCTTC; cdr3_aa: CASSLGGTGGVYGYTF
clone_size: NA; j_call: TRBJ1-4; v_call: TRBV5-4; d_call: NA; cdr3_length: 16; cdr3_nt: TGTGCCAGCAGCCTAAGTGGGCCGGGGATGGGAGAAAAACTGTTTTTT; cdr3_aa: CASSLSGPGMGEKLFF